This is a list of T cell receptor beta chains from one sample in a study of T cells in lung cancer brain metastases. Sequenced by immunoSEQ multiplex PCR; TCRdb stores in-frame clones only, minus some. The sample holds about 2,900 clones, over 75% seen once. The sample consisted of tumor tissue from the primary lung tumor. The source is a woman aged 55-69 years with non-small cell lung cancer. CDR3s include the opening cysteine and the closing phenylalanine or tryptophan. The order of the fields is clone size, J gene, V gene, CDR3 protein. Only part of the rows carry a size: once, few, many, or a class if the clone is expanded.

abundance: -; j_gene: TRBJ1-4; v_gene: TRBV30; CDR3aa: CAWGPGAPNEKLFF
abundance: -; j_gene: TRBJ2-1; v_gene: TRBV5-6; CDR3aa: CASSLYSGAYNEQFF
abundance: -; j_gene: TRBJ1-3; v_gene: TRBV30; CDR3aa: CAWRRGGSGNTIYF
abundance: -; j_gene: TRBJ1-5; v_gene: TRBV28; CDR3aa: CASSFYRSNQPQHF
abundance: -; j_gene: TRBJ1-2; v_gene: TRBV18; CDR3aa: CASSPTQEGSGGYTF
abundance: -; j_gene: TRBJ2-7; v_gene: TRBV18; CDR3aa: CASSPPGQGAGEQYF
abundance: -; j_gene: TRBJ2-7; v_gene: TRBV27; CDR3aa: CASRIQGSSYEQYF
abundance: few; j_gene: TRBJ2-3; v_gene: TRBV6-5; CDR3aa: CASGTSGTDTQYF
abundance: -; j_gene: TRBJ2-1; v_gene: TRBV4-3; CDR3aa: CASSRGQGRTYNEQFF
abundance: -; j_gene: TRBJ2-5; v_gene: TRBV5-1; CDR3aa: CASSLANYQETQYF
abundance: -; j_gene: TRBJ2-7; v_gene: TRBV13; CDR3aa: CASSPRGQVNSYEQYF
abundance: -; j_gene: TRBJ2-7; v_gene: TRBV7-9; CDR3aa: CASSFEGGSYEQYF
abundance: few; j_gene: TRBJ2-5; v_gene: TRBV11-2; CDR3aa: CASSSGTGGGLETQYF
abundance: -; j_gene: TRBJ2-1; v_gene: TRBV5-1; CDR3aa: CASSLGSSYNEQFF
abundance: -; j_gene: TRBJ2-3; v_gene: TRBV18; CDR3aa: CASSPYTSRSGYTDTQYF
abundance: -; j_gene: TRBJ1-2; v_gene: TRBV7-9; CDR3aa: CASSDGYYGYTF
abundance: -; j_gene: TRBJ1-3; v_gene: TRBV14; CDR3aa: CASSQGGNTIYF
abundance: -; j_gene: TRBJ2-6; v_gene: TRBV19; CDR3aa: CASSIVGGTSFSGANVLTF
abundance: -; j_gene: TRBJ1-1; v_gene: TRBV18; CDR3aa: CASSPQWNTEAFF
abundance: -; j_gene: TRBJ2-5; v_gene: TRBV27; CDR3aa: CASSSSLAWETQYF
abundance: -; j_gene: TRBJ2-4; v_gene: TRBV6-5; CDR3aa: CTSSYKGGIQYF
abundance: -; j_gene: TRBJ2-5; v_gene: TRBV28; CDR3aa: CASSLNRVPETQYF
abundance: once; j_gene: TRBJ2-1; v_gene: TRBV9; CDR3aa: CASSFTGGSSYNEQFF
abundance: -; j_gene: TRBJ2-1; v_gene: TRBV29-1; CDR3aa: CSAARTSVYNEQFF
abundance: -; j_gene: TRBJ1-1; v_gene: TRBV7-9; CDR3aa: CASSPEGVTTEAFF
abundance: -; j_gene: TRBJ2-7; v_gene: TRBV10-2; CDR3aa: CASSDLSYEQYF
abundance: -; j_gene: TRBJ1-2; v_gene: TRBV6-1; CDR3aa: CASKGNTSNYGYTF
abundance: -; j_gene: TRBJ1-2; v_gene: TRBV6-4; CDR3aa: CASSPSGADGYTF
abundance: -; j_gene: TRBJ1-1; v_gene: TRBV5-8; CDR3aa: CASSSQGGTRGNTEAFF
abundance: -; j_gene: TRBJ2-1; v_gene: TRBV18; CDR3aa: CASSLSGSSYNEQFF
abundance: -; j_gene: TRBJ1-2; v_gene: TRBV4-2; CDR3aa: CASSQEKTGGYTF
abundance: -; j_gene: TRBJ2-1; v_gene: TRBV7-2; CDR3aa: CASWAGAGIHEQFF
abundance: -; j_gene: TRBJ1-1; v_gene: TRBV19; CDR3aa: CASSIFTNTEAFF
abundance: -; j_gene: TRBJ2-1; v_gene: TRBV11-3; CDR3aa: CVSSLDGTLGQFF
abundance: -; j_gene: TRBJ2-6; v_gene: TRBV6-6; CDR3aa: CASSYDSSGANVLTF
abundance: few; j_gene: TRBJ2-1; v_gene: TRBV5-4; CDR3aa: CASSLAGTQSYNEQFF
abundance: -; j_gene: TRBJ1-5; v_gene: TRBV18; CDR3aa: CASSSGRVTNQPQHF
abundance: once; j_gene: TRBJ1-2; v_gene: TRBV9; CDR3aa: CASSDGQGAIGYTF
abundance: once; j_gene: TRBJ2-3; v_gene: TRBV19; CDR3aa: CASSERVSNTDTQYF
abundance: -; j_gene: TRBJ2-1; v_gene: TRBV20-1; CDR3aa: CRGADHNEQFF
abundance: -; j_gene: TRBJ2-3; v_gene: TRBV6-6; CDR3aa: CASSNDRDRDTAQYF
abundance: -; j_gene: TRBJ1-5; v_gene: TRBV7-8; CDR3aa: CASSLRVSNQPQHF